This entry lists 30 T cell receptor beta chains sequenced from one sample in a study of vaccination and CD4 T cells after COVID-19. Which antigens these TCRs recognize remains unknown. Treatment indicated: approximately 11-day PBMC culture with coronavirus spike peptide pools or control peptides (ViraFEST assay). An Oncomine TCR Beta short-read assay was used to sequence the DNA from cultured CD4+ T cells. MiXCR was run by TCRdb on the PCR reads, yielding one entry per CDR3 protein. This table has thousands of distinct CDR3 sequences, about a fifth appearing once. Sample: CD4+ T cells from blood, cultured in vitro, taken after SARS-CoV-2 vaccination. The receptors here all came from a human donor who had recovered from COVID-19.

This clonotype was seen more than once but under ten times. This chain uses TRBV21-1 with TRBJ1-5; TRBD1 was called by the table and not checked on the DNA. TRBV21-1 is shown as a pseudogene. The CDR3 length is 13 residues. Here the CDR3 DNA reads TGTGCCAGCAGCCCCCATGCGGGGCCGCCCCAGCATTTT. Translated: CASSPHAGPPQHF.

Only a few counts were recorded for this clonotype. This sequence joins TRBV29-1 and TRBJ1-2, with no clear D. Germline loops: CDR1 SQVTM, CDR2 ANQGSEA. The V end was cut by 0 bases, the J end by 8 bases, with 4 bases between. The CDR3 spans 10 residues. For the CDR3, the DNA is TGCAGCGTTGAAGACGTGGGCTACACCTTC. Its translation: CSVEDVGYTF.

This clonotype is medium-sized within its sample. This chain joins TRBV7-8 and TRBJ1-1, with D unclear. Trimming removed 2 bases from V and 7 bases from J, with 11 bases in between. Germline CDR1 and CDR2: SGHVS and FQNEAQ. The CDR3 totals 13 residues. CDR3 region: CASSLLRVGEAFF. The CDR3 bases are TGTGCCAGCAGCTTACTCAGAGTCGGTGAAGCTTTCTTT.

In its sample, this clonotype ranks as medium-sized. This sequence joins TRBV7-2 and TRBJ1-2; no clear D. V gave up 2 bases and J gave up 8 bases, with 21 bases separating them. The CDR3 extends over 16 amino acids. Germline-derived CDR1 and CDR2 are SGHTA and FQGNSA. The CDR3 spells CASSLQRVSAFGGYTF. The CDR3 DNA reads as TGTGCCAGCAGCTTACAGCGGGTGTCCGCCTTTGGGGGCTACACCTTC.

This clonotype appeared a single time. This chain uses TRBV7-2 with TRBJ2-3; 7 bases map to TRBD2. CDR3 length equals 16 residues. CDR1 is SGHTA and CDR2 is FQGNSA in the germline V gene. V lost 2 bases, J lost 4 bases, and 9 bases stayed unmatched. The DNA of the CDR3 is TGTGCCAGCAGCTTATTGGGGGGGGGGAGTGCAGATACGCAGTATTTT. The encoded protein is CASSLLGGGSADTQYF.

This clonotype was counted between two and nine times. The chain employs TRBV29-1 and TRBJ1-3; D gene unclear. Trimming left V 3 bases short and J 9 bases short, with 9 bases between. CDR3 length: 11 residues. Germline V gives CDR1 SQVTM, CDR2 ANQGSEA. The chain's CDR3 is CSVDAVGTIYF. As DNA, the CDR3 is TGCAGCGTTGATGCTGTCGGCACCATATATTTT.

The chain has TRBV19 and TRBJ1-1; 7 bases match TRBD1. Germline CDR1 is LNHDA and CDR2 is SQIVND (reference sequence). The V and J ends lost 3 bases and 5 bases, in that order; junction bases with no gene match: 6. The CDR3 runs to 14 residues. CDR3 residues: CASSIRQGWTEAFF. The CDR3 nucleotides are TGTGCCAGTAGTATTAGACAGGGATGGACTGAAGCTTTCTTT.

This clonotype occurred many times. This chain joins TRBV20-1 and TRBJ2-3; D not resolved. CDR3 length: 14 amino acids. V was shortened by 3 bases and J by 0 bases, with 10 bases between the two germline ends. In germline, CDR1 is DFQATT, CDR2 SNEGSKA (reference sequence). The CDR3 sequence is CSASVLDSTDTQYF. Here the CDR3 DNA reads TGCAGTGCTAGCGTTTTAGATAGCACAGATACGCAGTATTTT.

This clonotype is deemed medium-sized. The CDR3 loop reads CASSHSRGVSYEQYF. CDR3 in DNA: TGTGCCAGCAGCCATTCACGAGGGGTCTCCTACGAGCAGTACTTC. The chain links TRBV7-9 to TRBJ2-7, with D perhaps TRBD1 or TRBD2 (5 bases each). Trimming removed 5 bases at V and 0 bases at J, with 14 bases between. Germline lookup yields CDR1 SEHNR and CDR2 FQNEAQ (reference sequence). The CDR3 extends over 15 amino acids.

The chain couples TRBV6-1 to TRBJ1-1; D not certain. CDR3 length equals 12 residues. With 7 bases removed from V and 8 bases from J, the gap between germline ends came to 14 bases. Germline V gene sequence: CDR1 MNHNS, CDR2 SASEGT. The DNA of the CDR3 is TGTGCCAGCACCCGGGGATTATTAGAAGCTTTCTTT. As protein: CASTRGLLEAFF.

The chain carries TRBV19 and TRBJ1-2; TRBD1 might be the D (5 bases). The CDR3 length is 12 residues. Germline CDR1 LNHDA, CDR2 SQIVND (reference sequence). V lost 5 bases, J lost 8 bases, and 12 bases lay in between. The CDR3 sequence: CASSSGSRGYTF. As DNA, the CDR3 is TGTGCCAGTAGTTCAGGGTCGAGGGGCTACACCTTC.

This clonotype was counted only a few times. The chain combines TRBV24-1 with TRBJ1-2; no clear D. Germline V lookup: CDR1 KGHDR, CDR2 SFDVKD. V lost 1 base and J 0 bases, leaving 5 bases between the germline ends. CDR3 length equals 14 residues. The CDR3 loop reads CATSDFRTNYGYTF. In DNA, the CDR3 is TGTGCCACCAGTGATTTCAGGACTAACTATGGCTACACCTTC.

This clonotype was counted between two and nine times. V and J are TRBV6-5 and TRBJ1-5; possibly TRBD1 for D (6 bases). Deletions cut 0 bases from V and 2 bases from J, with 8 bases between. Germline V gene data show CDR1 as MNHEY and CDR2 as SVGAGI. This CDR3 spans 15 amino acids. The CDR3 spells CASSYSSGGNQPQHF. CDR3 sequence (DNA): TGTGCCAGCAGTTACTCTTCAGGGGGCAATCAGCCCCAGCATTTT.

This rearrangement joins TRBV5-6 to TRBJ2-5; D gene ambiguous. The V gene's germline CDR1 is SGHDT and CDR2 YYEEEE. V was clipped by 10 bases and J by 1 base, with 14 bases between them. The CDR3 totals 13 residues. The CDR3 here is CACTQYPQETQYF. The CDR3 DNA sequence: TGTGCCTGCACCCAATACCCCCAAGAGACCCAGTACTTC.

By share, this clonotype counts as large (0.1 to 1%). The rearrangement joins TRBV20-1 to TRBJ2-1; D perhaps matches TRBD2 (6 bases). Deletions cut 0 bases from V and 4 bases from J, with 16 bases between. Germline CDR1 DFQATT, CDR2 SNEGSKA (reference sequence). The CDR3 sequence is 16 residues long. The CDR3 reads CSARDLGLANYNEQFF. The CDR3 DNA sequence: TGCAGTGCTAGAGATCTAGGGCTAGCGAATTACAATGAGCAGTTCTTC.

The chain recombines TRBV20-1 with TRBJ1-4; no clear D gene. The germline V and J ends were trimmed by 6 bases and 10 bases, with 9 bases remaining between them. The CDR3 is 10 amino acids. CDR1 is DFQATT and CDR2 is SNEGSKA in the germline V gene (reference sequence). The CDR3, as DNA: TGCAGTGCCGGAGGAAGAAAACTGTTTTTT. Translating gives CSAGGRKLFF.

This clonotype is medium-sized (0.01 to 0.1%) by share. This chain uses TRBV20-1 with TRBJ1-5; D possibly corresponds to TRBD1 (6 bases). Trimming left V 5 bases short and J 0 bases short, with 20 bases between. CDR1 and CDR2 from the germline V gene are DFQATT and SNEGSKA (reference sequence). The CDR3 consists of 17 residues. CDR3 sequence reads: CSALNARGGLSNQPQHF. The CDR3 region has the DNA TGCAGTGCTCTTAATGCTCGGGGGGGCCTTAGCAATCAGCCCCAGCATTTT.

Ten or more counts support this clonotype. The CDR3, as DNA: TGTGCCAGCAGCTTATCAGGGCGCTCTGGGGCCAACGTCCTGACTTTC. It yields the protein CASSLSGRSGANVLTF. This chain uses TRBV7-8 with TRBJ2-6; weak D call: TRBD1 (5 bases). The V gene's germline CDR1 is SGHVS and CDR2 FQNEAQ. Trimming left V 2 bases short and J 0 bases short, with 8 bases between. The CDR3 is made up of 16 amino acids.

V and J are TRBV6-1 and TRBJ1-2, with D perhaps TRBD1 (5 bases). The CDR3 loop spans 16 amino acids. With 0 bases removed from V and 4 bases from J, the gap between germline ends came to 15 bases. CDR1 is MNHNS and CDR2 is SASEGT in the germline V gene. The CDR3 here is CASSEAWRGPPYGYTF. In DNA form, the CDR3 reads TGTGCCAGCAGTGAAGCGTGGAGGGGCCCTCCCTATGGCTACACCTTC.

There are a few counts of this clonotype. V gene TRBV10-3 combines with J gene TRBJ1-2; 8 bases line up with TRBD1. V trimming: 11 bases; J trimming: 8 bases; junction bases outside the gene matches: 28. The CDR3 is 18 amino acids. CDR1 and CDR2 from the germline V gene are ENHRY and SYGVKD. As DNA, the CDR3 is TGTGCCCTCCGACGTATGACCCCCGGGACAGGAGTTTATCACGGCTACACCTTC. Its translation is CALRRMTPGTGVYHGYTF.

The J gene is TRBJ1-6, the V gene TRBV2, with D hard to call. Trimming left V 7 bases short and J 3 bases short, with 10 bases between. The germline CDR1 and CDR2 sequences are SNHLY and FYNNEI. The CDR3 covers 14 residues. The CDR3 protein is CASKGINYNSPLHF. DNA for the CDR3: TGTGCCAGCAAGGGCATAAACTATAATTCACCCCTCCACTTT.

The sample holds a few counts of this clonotype. The rearrangement links TRBV6-1 to TRBJ2-3, with a possible D match to TRBD1 (6 bases). Germline loops: CDR1 MNHNS, CDR2 SASEGT. V lost 5 bases and J 1 base, leaving 19 bases between the germline ends. The CDR3 totals 17 residues. The CDR3 DNA sequence: TGTGCCAGCAGTCCAGTATGGGTGGGGGCCGGCACAGATACGCAGTATTTT. The encoded protein is CASSPVWVGAGTDTQYF.

There are a few counts of this clonotype. This sequence joins TRBV23-1 and TRBJ2-3; tentatively, D is TRBD1 (7 bases). TRBV23-1 has ORF status, its function being uncertain. Trimming took 4 bases from V and 2 from J, leaving 10 bases between them. CDR3 length: 14 amino acids. This chain's CDR3 is CASSPRGDTDTQYF. CDR3 in DNA: TGCGCCAGCAGTCCCAGGGGGGACACAGATACGCAGTATTTT.

In its sample, this clonotype is medium-sized. The chain carries TRBV7-2 and TRBJ1-6; D perhaps matches TRBD1 (5 bases). Trimming removed 1 base at V and 8 bases at J, with 15 bases between. Per the germline V gene, CDR1 is SGHTA and CDR2 is FQGNSA. The CDR3 is made up of 16 amino acids. In nucleotides, the CDR3 is TGTGCCAGCAGCTTAGGGAGCAGCGGGGCTTATTCACCCCTCCACTTT. Translated, it gives CASSLGSSGAYSPLHF.

This clonotype is termed large (0.1 to 1%). The chain joins TRBV20-1 to TRBJ1-5; D is possibly TRBD1 (5 bases). The CDR3 contains 15 residues. CDR1 DFQATT and CDR2 SNEGSKA come from the germline V gene (reference sequence). V was trimmed by 5 bases and J by 0 bases, leaving 14 bases between them. The CDR3 DNA is TGCAGTGCTCTTATGGAGGGGTATAGCAATCAGCCCCAGCATTTT. It encodes CSALMEGYSNQPQHF.

The chain uses TRBV19 and TRBJ2-7; perhaps TRBD2 as D (6 bases). Germline assignment: CDR1 LNHDA and CDR2 SQIVND (reference sequence). V shed 5 bases and J shed 3 bases, with 11 bases lying between them. This CDR3 has 13 amino acids. Here the CDR3 DNA reads TGTGCCAGTAGTGCCTCCGGGGGCTACGAGCAGTACTTC. Translating gives CASSASGGYEQYF.

This clonotype was found many times. The chain employs TRBV20-1 and TRBJ1-2; a weak D match, TRBD1 (5 bases). Trimming took off 3 bases at V and 6 bases at J, with 23 bases between the two ends. This CDR3 has 16 residues. Germline CDR1 reads DFQATT; CDR2 reads SNEGSKA (reference sequence). CDR3 bases: TGCAGTGCTAGGACGGGGGTGGCAGCCCTTATCGATGGCTACACCTTC. Protein product: CSARTGVAALIDGYTF.

Judged by abundance, this clonotype is medium-sized (0.01 to 0.1%). The chain combines TRBV7-2 with TRBJ2-3; 7 bases map to TRBD2. This CDR3 region has 14 residues. CDR1 and CDR2 from the germline V gene are SGHTA and FQGNSA. With 4 bases clipped from V and 0 bases from J, the junction kept 1 base outside the gene matches. The CDR3 coding sequence is TGTGCCAGCAGCTACGGGGGGAGCACAGATACGCAGTATTTT. The encoded protein is CASSYGGSTDTQYF. The full variable domain, with the rest looked up from reference TRBV7-2 and TRBJ2-3, is GAGVSQSPSNKVTEKGKDVELRCDPISGHTALYWYRQSLGQGLEFLIYFQGNSAPDKSGLPSDRFSAERTGGSVSTLTIQRTQQEDSAVYLCASSYGGSTDTQYFGPGTRLTVL.

The chain joins TRBV4-3 to TRBJ1-3; D is unresolved. Trimming took 0 bases from V and 0 from J, leaving 6 bases between them. Germline values: CDR1 LGHNA, CDR2 YSLEER. The CDR3 consists of 15 residues. This chain's CDR3 is CASSQEILSGNTIYF. The CDR3 DNA reads as TGCGCCAGCAGCCAAGAGATCCTCTCTGGAAACACCATATATTTT.

This rearrangement joins TRBV4-1 to TRBJ1-1; tentative D call: TRBD1 (5 bases). There are 17 residues in the CDR3. Trimming removed 4 bases at V and 0 bases at J, with 18 bases between. Germline loops: CDR1 MGHRA, CDR2 YSYEKL. The CDR3 loop is CASSPPGEVAMNTEAFF. DNA of the CDR3: TGCGCCAGCAGCCCCCCGGGGGAAGTTGCGATGAACACTGAAGCTTTCTTT.